Listed below are T cell receptor beta chains from one sample, sequenced in a study of spatial heterogeneity in lung cancer. Each CDR3 protein is one row after TCRdb ran MiXCR on the 5' RACE reads. The sample has 35,000 or so distinct CDR3 sequences; roughly 5.5% are singletons. The specimen was PBMCs, collected at surgery. Every receptor here comes from a female donor with early-stage non-small cell lung cancer. Each CDR3 is given with its conserved first and last residue. D genes are given only for firm matches. The size field reads once, few, many or a size class.

J: TRBJ1-1
D: -
V: TRBV5-1
size: many
CDR3: CASSPQENTEAFF
DNA: TGCGCCAGCAGCCCACAGGAAAACACTGAAGCTTTCTTT

J: TRBJ2-5
D: -
V: TRBV29-1
size: many
CDR3: CSVAPSSEETQYF
DNA: TGCAGCGTTGCACCGTCTAGTGAAGAGACCCAGTACTTC

J: TRBJ2-3
D: TRBD2
V: TRBV11-2
size: many
CDR3: CASSLNYGGITDTQYF
DNA: TGTGCCAGCAGCCTCAACTACGGGGGGATCACAGATACGCAGTATTTT

J: TRBJ2-7
D: -
V: TRBV21-1
size: many
CDR3: CASSTTYEQYF
DNA: TGTGCCAGCAGCACGACCTACGAGCAGTACTTC

J: TRBJ2-5
D: -
V: TRBV5-1
size: many
CDR3: CASSLPGETQYF
DNA: TGCGCCAGCAGCCTCCCTGGAGAGACCCAGTACTTC

J: TRBJ1-2
D: -
V: TRBV7-9
size: many
CDR3: CASSSLRGPNYGYTF
DNA: TGTGCCAGCAGCTCCCTTCGAGGGCCGAACTATGGCTACACCTTC

J: TRBJ2-4
D: -
V: TRBV6-2/TRBV6-3
size: many
CDR3: CASSPFARGMDIQYF
DNA: TGTGCCAGCAGTCCGTTCGCGAGGGGGATGGACATTCAGTACTTC

J: TRBJ2-1
D: -
V: TRBV29-1
size: many
CDR3: CSVRPGSYNEQFF
DNA: TGCAGCGTGAGGCCAGGCTCCTACAATGAGCAGTTCTTC

J: TRBJ1-2
D: -
V: TRBV6-2/TRBV6-3
size: many
CDR3: CASKMDTLLNYGYTF
DNA: TGTGCCAGCAAGATGGACACCCTTCTTAACTATGGCTACACCTTC

J: TRBJ2-1
D: -
V: TRBV4-2
size: many
CDR3: CASSRTGRGGYGEQFF
DNA: TGTGCCAGCAGCCGAACGGGCCGGGGAGGTTACGGTGAGCAGTTCTTC

J: TRBJ2-6
D: -
V: TRBV18
size: many
CDR3: CASSALTPSSGANVLTF
DNA: TGTGCCAGCTCAGCCCTCACACCCAGCTCTGGGGCCAACGTCCTGACTTTC